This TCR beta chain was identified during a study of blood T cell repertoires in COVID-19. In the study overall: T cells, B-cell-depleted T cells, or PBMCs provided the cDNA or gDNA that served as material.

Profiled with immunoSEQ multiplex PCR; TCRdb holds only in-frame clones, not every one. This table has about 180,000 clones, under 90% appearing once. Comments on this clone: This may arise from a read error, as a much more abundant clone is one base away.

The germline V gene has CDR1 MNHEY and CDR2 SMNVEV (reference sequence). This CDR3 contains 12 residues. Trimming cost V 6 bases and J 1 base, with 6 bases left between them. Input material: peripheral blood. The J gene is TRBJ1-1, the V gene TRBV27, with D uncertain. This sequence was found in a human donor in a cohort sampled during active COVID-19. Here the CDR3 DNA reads TGTGCCAGCAGGGAGGGGAACACTGAAGCTTTCTTT. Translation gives CASREGNTEAFF.